Presented here are 20 T cell receptor beta chains from one specimen sequenced in a study of identical twins. TCRdb fed the 5' RACE reads into MiXCR, producing one record per CDR3 protein. The table has 400,000 or so distinct CDR3 sequences, 9% seen once; the top ten hold approximately 8.9%. Sequenced sample: naive T cells sorted from blood. The receptors were sampled from a woman between 50 and 59 years old in good health.

The V call is TRBV4-1, the J call TRBJ2-5; D not certain. V was pared by 0 bases and J by 6 bases, with 20 bases between. This CDR3 is 17 amino acids long. Germline loops: CDR1 MGHRA, CDR2 YSYEKL. The CDR3: CASSQDLASEYGKTQYF. The CDR3 coding sequence is TGCGCCAGCAGCCAAGATCTTGCCAGCGAATACGGAAAGACCCAGTACTTC.

This clonotype showed up many times. This sequence joins TRBV6-5 and TRBJ1-1; weak D call: TRBD1 (5 bases). From germline, CDR1 is MNHEY and CDR2 SVGAGI. Trimming took off 0 bases at V and 3 bases at J, with 11 bases between the two ends. The CDR3 spans 15 residues. CDR3 nucleotide sequence: TGTGCCAGCAGTTACTCTGGAGGGGTCGACACTGAAGCTTTCTTT. Amino acids: CASSYSGGVDTEAFF.

This clonotype was recorded at least ten times. The rearrangement joins TRBV20-1 to TRBJ1-1; D gene uncertain. CDR1 is DFQATT, CDR2 SNEGSKA, per germline (reference sequence). The CDR3 runs to 13 residues. Trimming took 2 bases from V and 4 from J, leaving 11 bases between them. The DNA of the CDR3 is TGCAGTGCTAGATCTGCAATATCCACTGAAGCTTTCTTT. Translating gives CSARSAISTEAFF.

This clonotype was observed at least ten times. The genes are TRBV12-3 or TRBV12-4 and TRBJ2-2, with no clear D. CDR3 length: 12 amino acids. Trimming took off 2 bases at V and 10 bases at J, with 8 bases between the two ends. The CDR3 coding sequence is TGTGCCAGCAGTTTATCGGCTCCGGAGCTGTTTTTT. It encodes CASSLSAPELFF.

A word on this clonotype: One end of the junction does not line up with germline, which may come from a read error. V is TRBV7-2 and J is TRBJ2-1; D gene unclear. CDR1 SGHTA and CDR2 FQGNSA come from the germline V gene. The CDR3 has 17 residues. CDR3 DNA sequence: TGTTCCAGCAGCTTAGACACTGGCAGGACGATCTACAATGAGCAGTTCTTC. Translated, it gives CSSSLDTGRTIYNEQFF.

There are a few counts of this clonotype. The chain recombines TRBV24-1 with TRBJ2-3, with D unclear. The germline V and J ends were trimmed by 4 bases and 2 bases, with 3 bases remaining between them. Germline lookup yields CDR1 KGHDR and CDR2 SFDVKD. The CDR3 runs 12 residues. In DNA, the CDR3 is TGTGCCACCAGTGAGAACACAGATACGCAGTATTTT. Translating gives CATSENTDTQYF.

There are a few counts of this clonotype. The chain uses TRBV30 and TRBJ1-5; unclear D gene. The germline V gene encodes CDR1 GTSNPN and CDR2 SVGIG (reference sequence). The V end was cut by 4 bases, the J end by 4 bases, with 11 bases between. The CDR3 spans 13 residues. The CDR3 DNA follows: TGTGCCTGGAATGTCGAATTAAATCAGCCCCAGCATTTT. Its protein is CAWNVELNQPQHF. The entire variable domain, with the rest obtained from reference TRBV30 and TRBJ1-5, is as follows: SQTIHQWPATLVQPVGSPLSLECTVEGTSNPNLYWYRQAAGRGLQLLFYSVGIGQISSEVPQNLSASRPQDRQFILSSKKLLLSDSGFYLCAWNVELNQPQHFGDGTRLSIL.

Concerning this clonotype itself: The CDR3 does not end in the conserved phenylalanine or tryptophan, so this is likely a read error. CDR3 sequence: CASRDRDWNEKLFY. The CDR3 nucleotides read TGTGCCAGTAGGGACAGGGACTGGAATGAAAAACTGTTTTAT. J is TRBJ1-4 and V is TRBV19; 8 bases match TRBD1. Germline CDR1 LNHDA, CDR2 SQIVND (reference sequence). V dropped 6 bases and J dropped 5; count of bases not matched to a gene: 5. The CDR3 is 14 amino acids.

This clonotype has a handful of counts. This sequence joins TRBV28 and TRBJ2-1; D remains ambiguous. The V end was cut by 2 bases, the J end by 1 base, with 12 bases between. Germline assignment: CDR1 MDHEN and CDR2 SYDVKM. The CDR3 extends over 16 amino acids. The DNA of the CDR3 is TGTGCCAGCAGTTTACCGGGTTCAGGATCCTACAATGAGCAGTTCTTC. Its translation is CASSLPGSGSYNEQFF.

The genes are TRBV10-3 and TRBJ1-1, with unresolved D. V lost 6 bases, J lost 0 bases, and 5 bases lay in between. The CDR3 is made up of 12 amino acids. CDR1 ENHRY and CDR2 SYGVKD come from the germline V gene. The CDR3 protein is CAIRSVNTEAFF. The DNA for the CDR3 is TGTGCCATCAGATCAGTGAACACTGAAGCTTTCTTT.

This clonotype was picked up a small number of times. The chain uses TRBV30 and TRBJ2-7, with D hard to call. With 0 bases removed from V and 9 bases from J, the gap between germline ends came to 12 bases. Per germline, CDR1 GTSNPN and CDR2 SVGIG (reference sequence). The CDR3 sequence is 12 residues long. The CDR3 sequence: CAWSVVGLGQYF. DNA for the CDR3: TGTGCCTGGAGTGTAGTGGGGTTGGGGCAGTACTTC.

This clonotype has more than one count but fewer than ten. The chain couples TRBV5-1 to TRBJ2-1; possible D gene TRBD1, 6 bases. Trimming removed 0 bases at V and 0 bases at J, with 13 bases between. This CDR3 is built from 17 residues. Germline V gene lookup returns CDR1 SGHRS and CDR2 YFSETQ. In DNA form, the CDR3 reads TGCGCCAGCAGCTTGGATACTAGGGGGAGCTCCTACAATGAGCAGTTCTTC. Protein product: CASSLDTRGSSYNEQFF.

The rearrangement links TRBV11-2 to TRBJ1-2, with a possible D match to TRBD1 (6 bases). Per the germline V gene, CDR1 is SGHAT and CDR2 is FQNNGV. The CDR3 is made up of 11 amino acids. V lost 11 bases and J 7 bases, leaving 14 bases between the germline ends. CDR3 amino acids: CAVSVGGGYTF. As DNA, the CDR3 is TGTGCCGTCTCGGTAGGGGGTGGCTACACCTTC.

This clonotype was recorded many times. CDR3 residues: CASSPNRGRSSHEQFF. The CDR3 bases are TGTGCCAGCAGTCCTAACAGGGGGAGGAGTAGCCATGAGCAGTTCTTC. The chain couples TRBV12-3 or TRBV12-4 to TRBJ2-1; 8 bases line up with TRBD1. Trimming cost V 5 bases and J 8 bases; bases outside gene matches: 14. This CDR3 is 16 amino acids long.

J is TRBJ2-3 and V is TRBV5-1, with a possible D match to TRBD1 (5 bases). The V end lost 4 bases, the J end lost 2 bases, and 17 bases lay between the germline ends. Germline CDR1 and CDR2: SGHRS and YFSETQ. This CDR3 spans 16 amino acids. The CDR3 DNA sequence: TGCGCCAGCAGCCTACACCCGGCAGGGAACACAGATACGCAGTATTTT. Translating gives CASSLHPAGNTDTQYF.

This clonotype appeared many times. The chain couples TRBV4-1 to TRBJ2-1, with 9 bases identical to TRBD2. The CDR3 loop spans 15 amino acids. V was pared by 2 bases and J by 7 bases, with 6 bases of the junction left unmatched. Germline loops: CDR1 MGHRA, CDR2 YSYEKL. This CDR3 reads CASSQRLAEGNEQFF. The CDR3 coding sequence is TGCGCCAGCAGCCAACGACTAGCGGAGGGGAATGAGCAGTTCTTC.

At least ten counts were recorded for this clonotype. The rearrangement links TRBV4-2 to TRBJ2-2; TRBD2 aligns across 8 bases. The V gene's germline CDR1 is LGHNA and CDR2 YNFKEQ. This CDR3 has 15 residues. With V trimmed by 2 bases and J by 6 bases, 5 bases remained unmatched. The CDR3 here is CASSQLSGSAGELFF. CDR3 DNA sequence: TGTGCCAGCAGCCAATTGAGCGGGAGCGCCGGGGAGCTGTTTTTT.

This clonotype was counted a few times. The V call is TRBV29-1, the J call TRBJ2-5, with TRBD1 as a possible D gene (5 bases). The CDR3 has 14 residues. V lost 6 bases, J lost 5 bases, and 19 bases lay in between. Germline CDR1 and CDR2: SQVTM and ANQGSEA. This CDR3 reads CSVRDSGLGETQYF. The CDR3 DNA sequence: TGCAGCGTCAGAGACAGTGGGTTGGGGGAGACCCAGTACTTC.

This clonotype has ten or more counts. J is TRBJ2-5 and V is TRBV12-3 or TRBV12-4; 9 positions match TRBD1. CDR3 size: 15 residues. With V trimmed by 4 bases and J by 3 bases, 6 bases remained unmatched. The CDR3 sequence is CASSSLTGGKETQYF. CDR3 coding DNA: TGTGCCAGCAGTTCGCTGACAGGGGGAAAAGAGACCCAGTACTTC.

The table lists this clonotype with many counts. The rearrangement joins TRBV20-1 to TRBJ2-3; D might be TRBD2 (6 bases). Germline CDR1 is DFQATT and CDR2 is SNEGSKA (reference sequence). The length of the CDR3 is 11 residues. The V end lost 6 bases, the J end lost 9 bases, and 13 bases lay between the germline ends. CDR3 amino acids: CSAPTSSTQYF. The DNA for the CDR3 is TGCAGTGCCCCGACTAGTTCCACGCAGTATTTT.